These 18 T cell receptor beta chains were all obtained from the same sample, sequenced in a study of blood T cell repertoires in COVID-19. Using immunoSEQ multiplex PCR, the repertoire was profiled, and TCRdb retains in-frame clones only, with some absent. The sample has around 110,000 clones; 86% are singletons. Input material: peripheral blood. These receptors were collected from a middle-aged man with acute or convalescent COVID-19.

The gene calls are TRBV10-3 and TRBJ1-1; 7 nucleotides agree with TRBD1. CDR1 is ENHRY, CDR2 SYGVKD, per germline. The trim removed 6 bases at V and 2 bases at J, leaving 3 bases unmatched. CDR3 size: 13 residues. The CDR3 nucleotides read TGTGCCATCAGGGGACAGAGAAACACTGAAGCTTTCTTT. Protein sequence: CAIRGQRNTEAFF.

This clone was recorded a few times. The V and J genes are TRBV7-8 and TRBJ2-2, with a possible D match to TRBD2 (5 bases). The V gene lost 2 bases and the J gene lost 0 bases, with 10 bases spanning the gap. Germline V CDR1 and CDR2: SGHVS, FQNEAQ. CDR3 size: 16 residues. CDR3 in DNA: TGTGCCAGCAGCTTATTTGTGGGAGCGAACACCGGGGAGCTGTTTTTT. Translation gives CASSLFVGANTGELFF.

This chain links TRBV7-3 with TRBJ2-2; 8 bases match TRBD2. Germline V gene data show CDR1 as SGHTA and CDR2 as FQGTGA. This CDR3 spans 16 amino acids. Trimming removed 4 bases from V and 4 bases from J; junction bases left unmatched: 8. CDR3 protein: CASSSPGLAGTGELFF. CDR3 coding DNA: TGTGCCAGCAGCTCACCCGGACTAGCCGGCACCGGGGAGCTGTTTTTT.

This clone has more than one count but fewer than ten. The gene calls are TRBV19 and TRBJ2-5, with a possible D match to TRBD1 (5 bases). Germline V CDR1 and CDR2: LNHDA, SQIVND (reference sequence). The V end lost 5 bases, the J end lost 5 bases, and 12 bases lay between the germline ends. The length of the CDR3 is 13 residues. CDR3 region: CASSAANRETQYF. The CDR3 DNA is TGTGCCAGTAGTGCCGCCAACAGGGAGACCCAGTACTTC.

The J gene is TRBJ2-3, the V gene TRBV12-5; TRBD2 might be the D (5 bases). The CDR3 spans 16 residues. CDR1 is LGHNT, CDR2 FRNRAP, per germline. V dropped 3 bases and J dropped 0 bases, with 13 bases sitting between them. The CDR3 nucleotides read TGTGCTAGTGGTTTTGGGCTAGCCCCTAGCACAGATACGCAGTATTTT. Protein sequence: CASGFGLAPSTDTQYF.

In its sample, this clone was seen once. V usage is TRBV5-5 and J usage is TRBJ1-2, with D possibly TRBD1 on 5 matching bases. This CDR3 comprises 13 residues. V was clipped by 4 bases and J by 7 bases, with 14 bases between them. CDR1 is SGHKS, CDR2 YYEKEE, per germline (reference sequence). The CDR3 loop reads CASSPRAQGGYTF. The CDR3 nucleotides read TGTGCCAGCAGCCCCCGGGCCCAGGGTGGCTACACCTTC.

The chain carries TRBV18 and TRBJ1-2; a possible D gene is TRBD1 (5 bases). V was pared by 4 bases and J by 2 bases, with 11 bases between. Germline assignment: CDR1 KGHSH and CDR2 LQKENI. The CDR3 covers 14 residues. CDR3 nucleotides: TGTGCCAGCTCACGCTCCGCAGGGAACTATGGCTACACCTTC. Translated, it gives CASSRSAGNYGYTF.

This chain joins TRBV19 and TRBJ1-5, with TRBD1 as a possible D gene (5 bases). The CDR3 sequence is 15 residues long. V shed 1 base and J shed 4 bases, with 11 bases lying between them. Germline CDR1 and CDR2: LNHDA and SQIVND (reference sequence). The CDR3 loop reads CASSIAGALNQPQHF. The CDR3 DNA follows: TGTGCCAGTAGTATAGCTGGGGCCTTAAATCAGCCCCAGCATTTT.

The chain couples TRBV5-6 to TRBJ2-5; no reliable D call. Germline V gene data show CDR1 as SGHDT and CDR2 as YYEEEE. Trimming removed 1 base at V and 0 bases at J, with 7 bases between. The CDR3 spans 14 residues. The CDR3: CASSLLTDQETQYF. The CDR3, as DNA: TGTGCCAGCAGCTTGCTAACAGACCAAGAGACCCAGTACTTC.

This chain links TRBV6-2 or TRBV6-3 with TRBJ1-4; 7 bases map to TRBD1. In germline, CDR1 is MNHEY, CDR2 SVGEGT. CDR3 length: 15 amino acids. V trimming: 5 bases; J trimming: 8 bases; junction bases outside the gene matches: 11. The CDR3 nucleotides are TGTGCCAGCAGTCGGGGGACAGTCGGATACGAAAAACTGTTTTTT. Its translation is CASSRGTVGYEKLFF.

This rearrangement joins TRBV10-2 to TRBJ1-1, with 9 bases fitting TRBD1. The CDR3 loop spans 15 amino acids. The V and J ends lost 3 bases and 3 bases, in that order; junction bases with no gene match: 5. Germline loops: CDR1 WSHSY, CDR2 SAAADI. The DNA for the CDR3 is TGCGCCAGCAGTGACCTTGGGACAGGGTACACTGAAGCTTTCTTT. It encodes CASSDLGTGYTEAFF.

Here the CDR3 reads CASSSTGRAHYGYTF. The CDR3 DNA follows: TGTGCCAGCAGCAGTACAGGGAGGGCTCACTATGGCTACACCTTC. The rearrangement uses TRBV5-4 and TRBJ1-2, with a possible D match to TRBD1 (6 bases). The CDR3 runs to 15 residues. Germline CDR1 reads SGHNT; CDR2 reads YYREEE (reference sequence). V was cut by 4 bases and J by 3 bases, with 16 bases left in between.

V gene TRBV7-8 combines with J gene TRBJ2-1; weak D call: TRBD2 (6 bases). V lost 5 bases and J 1 base, leaving 15 bases between the germline ends. This CDR3 is built from 16 residues. Germline V gives CDR1 SGHVS, CDR2 FQNEAQ. The CDR3 DNA is TGTGCCAGCAGCCCCGGACTATCTCAATCCTACAATGAGCAGTTCTTC. Amino acid sequence: CASSPGLSQSYNEQFF. The full variable domain, its missing parts supplied by reference TRBV7-8 and TRBJ2-1, is GAGVSQSPRYKVAKRGQDVALRCDPISGHVSLFWYQQALGQGPEFLTYFQNEAQLDKSGLPSDRFFAERPEGSVSTLKIQRTQQEDSAVYLCASSPGLSQSYNEQFFGPGTRLTVL.

The chain uses TRBV4-3 and TRBJ1-2; D unclear. Germline CDR1 and CDR2: LGHNA and YSLEER. V was cut by 0 bases and J by 5 bases, with 10 bases left in between. There are 14 residues in the CDR3. CDR3 nucleotide sequence: TGCGCCAGCAGCCAAGATCAACAGTCGTATGGCTACACCTTC. This encodes CASSQDQQSYGYTF.

This rearrangement joins TRBV4-1 to TRBJ2-7, with TRBD1 matching over 8 bases. Germline CDR1 MGHRA, CDR2 YSYEKL. V trimming: 2 bases; J trimming: 12 bases; junction bases outside the gene matches: 3. The CDR3 loop spans 11 amino acids. Written as DNA, the CDR3 is TGCGCCAGCAGCCAACAGGGGGCTCTGTACTTC. This translates into CASSQQGALYF.

The rearrangement joins TRBV5-1 to TRBJ2-7; 9 nucleotides agree with TRBD1. This CDR3 is 14 amino acids long. Germline V gene data show CDR1 as SGHRS and CDR2 as YFSETQ. Trimming at V came to 2 bases and at J to 5 bases, leaving 5 bases not matched to a gene. The CDR3 spells CASSLQGAPNEQYF. CDR3 bases: TGCGCCAGCAGCTTACAGGGGGCGCCTAACGAGCAGTACTTC.

This chain uses TRBV18 with TRBJ1-3; D unresolved. The CDR3 totals 15 residues. Germline CDR1 is KGHSH and CDR2 is LQKENI. V was trimmed by 3 bases and J by 3 bases, leaving 12 bases between them. CDR3 sequence (DNA): TGTGCCAGCTCACCCCGGGATCAGTTTGGAAACACCATATATTTT. Its translation is CASSPRDQFGNTIYF.

The rearrangement uses TRBV30 and TRBJ2-7; 7 positions agree with TRBD2. This CDR3 has 14 residues. J gave up 3 bases and V 5 bases, and 10 bases lay outside the gene matches. The V gene's germline CDR1 is GTSNPN and CDR2 SVGIG (reference sequence). CDR3 in amino acids: CAWVGGGVSYEQYF. The CDR3 coding sequence is TGTGCCTGGGTTGGCGGGGGAGTGAGCTACGAGCAGTACTTC.